Here is one TCR beta chain with its context. This clonotype occurred once. Its antigen is not yet known. The sample holds no much larger clone one base away, and base qualities are not on file. One read gives only weak evidence. This specimen belongs to a study of response to subunit inactivated influenza vaccine (dated by TCRdb to about 2018). With regard to the full study: To follow how T cells responded to a trivalent subunit inactivated influenza vaccine, the researchers relied on deep quantitative profiling of the T cell receptor repertoire.

The library was built by means of RT-PCR. The data were produced on an Illumina HiSeq 2500. The public sequencing data were trimmed at Q25 with fastp and processed into clonotypes with MiXCR by TCRdb, which kept only in-frame beta chains. Rows are unified per CDR3 protein, each entry keeping the most common DNA and genes. This sample is represented by 600,000 to 850,000 distinct CDR3 sequences; 13% to 15% of them were singletons. Roughly 7.2% of the sample is held by the ten biggest clonotypes. Relative to germline, V is missing 5 bases and J is missing 2 bases, with 6 bases of the junction outside any gene match. CDR1 WSHSY and CDR2 SAAADI are derived from the germline V gene. The CDR3 measures 16 amino acids from cysteine to phenylalanine. Only the CDR3 DNA stays, 48 bases, in frame from base 1. What the work shows at the level of the full study, not this receptor alone: The authors suggested that each seasonal influenza vaccination may recruit only a limited number of new T cells.

This TCR was sampled from a man between 45 and 60 years old who received an inactivated influenza vaccine. Donor details come from another sample of the same person, matched by shared clones. The V and J segments used are TRBV10-2 and TRBJ2-3, and TRBD2 matches 11 of the central bases. The material was PBMCs from blood, obtained approximately 15 days before vaccination. The CDR3 corresponds to CASSRSSGRPTDTQYF. The sequence in DNA is TGCGCCAGCAGTCGCTCTAGCGGGAGGCCCACAGATACGCAGTATTTT.